This TCR beta chain is from a study of Graves' ophthalmopathy and Graves' hyperthyroidism. Study conclusions and caveats: Between ophthalmopathy and stable hyperthyroidism, a 13-signature model drew a separation with nearly 90% sensitivity and 81.08% specificity. In predicting ophthalmopathy progression, the model reached roughly 69% sensitivity and approximately 72% specificity.

Hyperthyroidism was new, under 2 months, in patients aged 18 to 65. Comment on this clonotype: Its specificity is unknown.

Using RNA transcripts, the TCR beta CDR3 regions were amplified. HTBI-primed first-round RT-PCR preceded second-round multiplex PCR. From the multiplex PCR reads, TCRdb called clonotypes with MiXCR, one entry per CDR3 protein. This table holds over a million distinct CDR3 sequences, 35% to 45% found once. This CDR3 has 14 residues. The ends were cut back, 3 bases at V and 5 bases at J, with 12 bases in the middle. The germline CDR1 and CDR2 sequences are LNHDA and SQIVND (reference sequence). The chain combines TRBV19 with TRBJ2-3; D is tentatively TRBD1 or TRBD2 (5 bases each). The sequencing sample was made of peripheral blood or thyroid tissue (not recorded which). The source of this sequence is an adult man with Graves' hyperthyroidism. CDR3 loop: CASSIGGSQDTQYF. In DNA, the CDR3 is TGTGCCAGTAGTATTGGGGGATCCCAAGATACGCAGTATTTT.